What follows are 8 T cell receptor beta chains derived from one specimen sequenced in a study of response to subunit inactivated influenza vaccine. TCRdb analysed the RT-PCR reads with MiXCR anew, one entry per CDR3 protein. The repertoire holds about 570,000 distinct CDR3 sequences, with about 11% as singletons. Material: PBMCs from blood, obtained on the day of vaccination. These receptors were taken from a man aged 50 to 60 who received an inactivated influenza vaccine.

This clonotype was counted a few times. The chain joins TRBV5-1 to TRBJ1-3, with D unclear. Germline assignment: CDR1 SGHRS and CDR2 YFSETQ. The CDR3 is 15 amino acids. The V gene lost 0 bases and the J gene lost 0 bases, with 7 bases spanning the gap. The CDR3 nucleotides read TGCGCCAGCAGCTTGGCTTTAGCCTCTGGAAACACCATATATTTT. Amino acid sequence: CASSLALASGNTIYF.

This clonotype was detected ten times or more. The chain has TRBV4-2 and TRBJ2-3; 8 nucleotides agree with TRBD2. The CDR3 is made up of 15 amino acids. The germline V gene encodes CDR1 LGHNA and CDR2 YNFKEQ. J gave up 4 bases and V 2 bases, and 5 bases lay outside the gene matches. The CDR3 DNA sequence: TGTGCCAGCAGCCAATCCGGGGGGGCCGCAGATACGCAGTATTTT. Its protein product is CASSQSGGAADTQYF.

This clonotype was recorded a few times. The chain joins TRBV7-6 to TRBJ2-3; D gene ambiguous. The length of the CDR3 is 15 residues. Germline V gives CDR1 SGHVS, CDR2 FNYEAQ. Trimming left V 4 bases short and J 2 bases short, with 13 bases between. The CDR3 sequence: CASSSGTTNTDTQYF. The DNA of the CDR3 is TGTGCCAGCAGCTCCGGAACGACCAACACAGATACGCAGTATTTT.

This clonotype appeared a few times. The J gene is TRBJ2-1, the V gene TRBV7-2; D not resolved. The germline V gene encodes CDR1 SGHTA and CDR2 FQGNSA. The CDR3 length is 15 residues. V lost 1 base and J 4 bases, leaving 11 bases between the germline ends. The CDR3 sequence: CASSLVTGSYNEQFF. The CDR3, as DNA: TGTGCCAGCAGCTTAGTCACGGGTTCGTACAATGAGCAGTTCTTC.

The DNA of the CDR3 is TGTGCCTGGAGTGACAGGGGCAAGAAAGAGACCCAGTACTTC. This gives the protein CAWSDRGKKETQYF. The V and J genes are TRBV30 and TRBJ2-5; 7 bases align to TRBD1. The CDR3 runs 14 residues. The germline V gene has CDR1 GTSNPN and CDR2 SVGIG (reference sequence). The junction had 5 bases not matched to a gene; V was cut back by 1 base and J by 3 bases. Combining the CDR3 with reference TRBV30 and TRBJ2-5 gives the whole variable domain SQTIHQWPATLVQPVGSPLSLECTVEGTSNPNLYWYRQAAGRGLQLLFYSVGIGQISSEVPQNLSASRPQDRQFILSSKKLLLSDSGFYLCAWSDRGKKETQYFGPGTRLLVL.

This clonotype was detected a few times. The CDR3 nucleotides read TGTGCCAGCAATAAAGACAGGGGGCGATCCGGGGAGCTGTTTTTT. This encodes CASNKDRGRSGELFF. V is TRBV27 and J is TRBJ2-2; 10 nucleotides line up with TRBD1. CDR1 is MNHEY and CDR2 is SMNVEV in the germline V gene (reference sequence). The CDR3 has 15 residues. V gave up 7 bases and J gave up 6 bases; unmatched junction bases: 8.

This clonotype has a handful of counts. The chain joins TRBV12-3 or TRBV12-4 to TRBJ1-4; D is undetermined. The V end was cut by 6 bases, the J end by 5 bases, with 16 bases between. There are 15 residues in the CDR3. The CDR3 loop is CASRPNRGGNEKLFF. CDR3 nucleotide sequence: TGTGCCAGCAGACCAAACAGAGGAGGGAATGAAAAACTGTTTTTT.

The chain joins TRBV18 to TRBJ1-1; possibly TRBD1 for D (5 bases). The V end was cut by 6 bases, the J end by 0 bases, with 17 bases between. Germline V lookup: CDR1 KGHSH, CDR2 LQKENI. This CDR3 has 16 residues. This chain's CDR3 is CASSPAGLSMNTEAFF. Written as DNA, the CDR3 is TGTGCCAGCTCTCCGGCGGGGCTGAGCATGAACACTGAAGCTTTCTTT.